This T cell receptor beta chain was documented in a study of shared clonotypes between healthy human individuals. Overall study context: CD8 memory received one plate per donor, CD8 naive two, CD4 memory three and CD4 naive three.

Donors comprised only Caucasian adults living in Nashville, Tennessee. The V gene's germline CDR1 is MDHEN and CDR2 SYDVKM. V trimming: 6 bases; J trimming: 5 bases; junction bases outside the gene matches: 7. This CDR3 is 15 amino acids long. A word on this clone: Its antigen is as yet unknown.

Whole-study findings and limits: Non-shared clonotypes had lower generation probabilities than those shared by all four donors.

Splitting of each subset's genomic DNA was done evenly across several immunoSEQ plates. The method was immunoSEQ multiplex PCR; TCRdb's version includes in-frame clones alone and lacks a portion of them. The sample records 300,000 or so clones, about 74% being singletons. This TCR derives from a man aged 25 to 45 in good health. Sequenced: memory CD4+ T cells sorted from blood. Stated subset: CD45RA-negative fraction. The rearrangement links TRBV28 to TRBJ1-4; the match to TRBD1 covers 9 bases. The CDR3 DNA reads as TGTGCCAGCAGCACATTAGGGACAGGGAATGAAAAACTGTTTTTT. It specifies CASSTLGTGNEKLFF.